Each of the 9 T cell receptor beta chains below was sequenced from the same sample in a study of T cell responses to AZD1222 COVID-19 vaccine. Clones were sequenced by immunoSEQ multiplex PCR, and TCRdb holds only the in-frame ones, with some missing. The sample contains some 180,000 clones, 85% to 95% of which appear only once. The sample in question was peripheral blood, obtained 28 days after the second AZD1222 dose. The receptors were sampled from an adult who received the AZD1222 COVID-19 vaccine.

This chain connects TRBV28 to TRBJ2-7; 8 bases map to TRBD2. This CDR3 comprises 14 residues. Germline-derived CDR1 and CDR2 are MDHEN and SYDVKM. The V gene end was trimmed by 7 bases and the J gene end by 3 bases; junction bases not matched to a gene: 8. For the CDR3, the DNA is TGTGCCAGCAAAGACCGGGAGGGGTTCTACGAGCAGTACTTC. It encodes CASKDREGFYEQYF.

The chain combines TRBV7-2 with TRBJ2-3; D not resolved. The CDR3 has 11 amino acids. From germline, CDR1 is SGHTA and CDR2 FQGNSA. Trimming took 4 bases from V and 5 from J, leaving 4 bases between them. Here the CDR3 DNA reads TGTGCCAGCAGCTACGTAGATACGCAGTATTTT. The encoded protein is CASSYVDTQYF.

The chain recombines TRBV6-5 with TRBJ2-7; D is possibly TRBD1 (6 bases). V gave up 4 bases and J gave up 3 bases, with 16 bases separating them. This CDR3 is 15 amino acids long. CDR1 and CDR2 (germline): MNHEY, SVGAGI. The CDR3 loop reads CASSFRQALGYEQYF. CDR3 DNA: TGTGCCAGCAGTTTCCGACAGGCGCTGGGCTACGAGCAGTACTTC.

This clone was seen a few times. This sequence joins TRBV7-3 and TRBJ1-2; D is ambiguous. Between the trimmed V and J ends, which lost 5 bases and 8 bases, there was a span of 21 bases. Germline V gene sequence: CDR1 SGHTA, CDR2 FQGTGA. This CDR3 has 15 residues. For the CDR3, the DNA is TGTGCCAGCAGCCCCACCCCCGCCAGCGTGCACGGCTACACCTTC. The encoded protein is CASSPTPASVHGYTF.

The rearrangement links TRBV12-2 to TRBJ1-5. TRBV12-2 is a pseudogene. The CDR3 runs 15 residues. CDR3 bases: TGTGCAAGTCGCTTAGCATGCAGTAGTAATCAGCCCCAGCATTTT. Its translation is CASRLACSSNQPQHF.

The chain carries TRBV28 and TRBJ2-2, with 7 bases identical to TRBD1. CDR3 size: 13 residues. V lost 5 bases and J lost 13; bases outside the gene matches: 10. CDR1 is MDHEN, CDR2 SYDVKM, per germline. CDR3 loop: CASSTGDRAWLFF. The CDR3 DNA is TGTGCCAGCAGTACGGGCGACAGGGCCTGGCTGTTTTTT.

In DNA, the CDR3 is TGTGCCAGCAGCTTGGGGTGGACTAGCGGCACCGGGGAGCTGTTTTTT. This codes for CASSLGWTSGTGELFF. The V call is TRBV5-4, the J call TRBJ2-2, with 10 bases identical to TRBD2. The CDR3 has 16 residues. The germline CDR1 and CDR2 sequences are SGHNT and YYREEE (reference sequence). J lost 4 bases, V lost 0 bases, and 3 bases had no gene match.

The rearrangement joins TRBV19 to TRBJ1-2; no clear D gene. CDR1 LNHDA and CDR2 SQIVND come from the germline V gene (reference sequence). The CDR3 contains 14 residues. V was cut by 2 bases and J by 2 bases, with 9 bases left in between. CDR3 DNA: TGTGCCAGTAGTATATCTGGTCTAAACTATGGCTACACCTTC. It translates to CASSISGLNYGYTF.

The genes are TRBV6-5 and TRBJ2-1; D might be TRBD1 or TRBD2, each matching 6 bases. Per the germline V gene, CDR1 is MNHEY and CDR2 is SVGAGI. V was trimmed by 4 bases and J by 4 bases, leaving 17 bases between them. The CDR3 is 16 amino acids. DNA for the CDR3: TGTGCCAGCAGTTCTCGGAGGGGGACGAAATACAATGAGCAGTTCTTC. Its protein is CASSSRRGTKYNEQFF.